The rows below give T cell receptor beta chains drawn from one sample of a study of beta chain features in type 1 diabetes. Libraries were prepared by immunoSEQ multiplex PCR; TCRdb keeps only in-frame clonotypes and omits some of them. The table lists 250,000 to 350,000 clones, more than 9.5% of them singletons, with about 0.015% in the top ten. Sequenced material: naive CD4+ T cells from blood. All receptors derive from a woman in her twenties or thirties in good health. Both conserved end residues are part of each CDR3. A D gene is named only where the DNA matches it firmly. Clone size, where shown, is once, few, many, or a class for clones that have expanded.

NA	TRBJ2-1	TRBV2	NA	CASSEWGEVYNEQFF	TGTGCCAGCAGTGAATGGGGGGAGGTCTACAATGAGCAGTTCTTC
few	TRBJ1-5	TRBV18	TRBD1	CASSRGQGGNQPQHF	TGTGCCAGCTCACGAGGACAGGGTGGCAATCAGCCCCAGCATTTT
NA	TRBJ2-7	TRBV7-2	NA	CASSLTPGLANLGQYF	TGTGCCAGCAGCTTAACTCCGGGACTGGCAAACCTTGGGCAGTACTTC
few	TRBJ2-7	TRBV28	TRBD2	CASSVQLAGGSPYEQYF	TGTGCCAGCAGTGTACAACTAGCGGGAGGGAGCCCCTACGAGCAGTACTTC
NA	TRBJ1-1	TRBV28	NA	CASSAGLNTEAFF	TGTGCCAGTTCGGCAGGGTTGAACACTGAAGCTTTCTTT
few	TRBJ2-1	TRBV11-2	NA	CASSLAQYANEQFF	TGTGCCAGCAGCTTAGCCCAGTATGCCAATGAGCAGTTCTTC
NA	TRBJ1-2	TRBV7-2	NA	CASSLGQGYTF	TGTGCCAGCAGCTTAGGACAGGGCTACACCTTC
few	TRBJ2-1	TRBV5-1	TRBD2	CASSSGGANEQFF	TGCGCCAGCAGCTCGGGGGGAGCCAATGAGCAGTTCTTC
NA	TRBJ2-5	TRBV18	TRBD1	CASSPQGAETQYF	TGTGCCAGCTCACCTCAGGGGGCAGAGACCCAGTACTTC
few	TRBJ1-1	TRBV6-1	NA	CASRQGFAEAFF	TGTGCCAGCAGACAGGGATTCGCTGAAGCTTTCTTT
few	TRBJ1-4	TRBV29-1	NA	CSAREGEKLFF	TGCAGCGCCAGGGAGGGTGAAAAACTGTTTTTT
few	TRBJ2-2	TRBV6-5	TRBD2	CASSSTSGSNTGELFF	TGTGCCAGCAGTTCGACTAGCGGGAGTAACACCGGGGAGCTGTTTTTT
few	TRBJ1-1	TRBV7-3	NA	CASSLSGANTEAFF	TGTGCCAGCAGCTTATCAGGGGCGAACACTGAAGCTTTCTTT
NA	TRBJ2-7	TRBV5-1	TRBD2	CASSLAAGDEQYF	TGCGCCAGCAGCTTGGCGGCGGGGGACGAGCAGTACTTC
few	TRBJ2-2	TRBV27	NA	CASRVHLGPGELFF	TGTGCCAGCAGAGTCCATCTTGGGCCCGGGGAGCTGTTTTTT
few	TRBJ2-7	TRBV6-1	NA	CAISEMQASYEQYF	TGTGCCATCAGTGAGATGCAGGCCTCCTACGAGCAGTACTTC
few	TRBJ1-1	TRBV29-1	TRBD1	CSVAQGRDTEAFF	TGCAGCGTGGCACAGGGGCGGGATACTGAAGCTTTCTTT
once	TRBJ1-2	TRBV9	NA	CASSGTFHGYTF	TGTGCCAGCAGCGGGACATTCCATGGCTACACCTTC
NA	TRBJ1-2	TRBV2	TRBD1	CASRPPRDSVINYGYTF	TGTGCCAGCAGACCACCCCGGGACAGTGTTATTAACTATGGCTACACCTTC
NA	TRBJ2-7	TRBV4-3	NA	CASSQEPGAFYEQYF	TGCGCCAGCAGCCAAGAACCGGGTGCCTTCTACGAGCAGTACTTC
few	TRBJ2-7	TRBV7-2	TRBD2	CASSWTSAGYEQYF	TGTGCCAGCAGCTGGACTAGCGCGGGCTACGAGCAGTACTTC
NA	TRBJ2-5	TRBV13	TRBD2	CASSLALAEVQETQYF	TGTGCCAGCAGCTTAGCCCTAGCGGAGGTCCAAGAGACCCAGTACTTC
few	TRBJ2-7	TRBV29-1	TRBD1	CSVGGQGLEEQYF	TGCAGCGTTGGGGGACAGGGGCTCGAGGAGCAGTACTTC
NA	TRBJ2-1	TRBV28	NA	CASQADTGGNEQFF	TGTGCCAGCCAGGCCGACACCGGGGGCAATGAGCAGTTCTTC
NA	TRBJ1-5	TRBV7-2	NA	CASSPGQFNQPQHF	TGTGCCAGCAGCCCCGGACAGTTCAATCAGCCCCAGCATTTT
few	TRBJ2-6	TRBV5-4	NA	CASSPPPGSSGANVLTF	TGTGCCAGCAGCCCCCCCCCGGGGAGCTCTGGGGCCAACGTCCTGACTTTC
few	TRBJ2-5	TRBV25-1	NA	CASLGQWAVETQYF	TGTGCCAGCCTTGGACAATGGGCCGTTGAGACCCAGTACTTC
few	TRBJ2-3	TRBV9	NA	CASSVVDISTDTQYF	TGTGCCAGCAGCGTAGTGGACATTAGCACAGATACGCAGTATTTT
many	TRBJ2-4	TRBV4-3	NA	CASSQAPSRAKNIQYF	TGCGCCAGCAGCCAAGCACCTTCGAGAGCCAAAAACATTCAGTACTTC
NA	TRBJ2-7	TRBV7-2	NA	CASSLDSLSYEQYF	TGTGCCAGCAGCTTAGACTCTCTCTCCTACGAGCAGTACTTC
NA	TRBJ2-5	TRBV9	NA	CASSTHSDTLAYF	TGTGCCAGCAGTACACACTCTGACACGCTGGCATACTTC
few	TRBJ2-5	TRBV4-2	NA	CASRSGSGAGETQYF	TGTGCCAGCCGTTCCGGCTCAGGGGCAGGAGAGACCCAGTACTTC
few	TRBJ2-2	TRBV9	NA	CASSTRENTGELFF	TGTGCCAGCAGCACGCGGGAGAACACCGGGGAGCTGTTTTTT
NA	TRBJ2-5	TRBV30	TRBD2	CAWSVPGGGVTQYF	TGTGCCTGGAGTGTACCGGGAGGGGGGGTGACCCAGTACTTC
NA	TRBJ2-5	TRBV9	NA	CASSPGGFQETQYF	TGTGCCAGCAGCCCGGGTGGGTTCCAAGAGACCCAGTACTTC
few	TRBJ2-6	TRBV7-9	TRBD1	CASSVLGTGEAGANVLTF	TGTGCCAGCAGCGTCCTCGGGACAGGTGAGGCTGGGGCCAACGTCCTGACTTTC
NA	TRBJ2-7	TRBV18	TRBD2	CASSPGLAGSDEQYF	TGTGCCAGCTCACCGGGACTAGCGGGAAGCGACGAGCAGTACTTC
few	TRBJ2-4	TRBV15	TRBD1	CATSRDSGTGNIQYF	TGTGCCACCAGCAGGGACTCCGGGACAGGGAACATTCAGTACTTC
NA	TRBJ2-1	TRBV28	TRBD2	CASQSGAAGGENEQFF	TGTGCCAGCCAATCAGGGGCAGCGGGAGGCGAGAATGAGCAGTTCTTC
few	TRBJ2-1	TRBV28	TRBD1	CASSLDRGREFF	TGTGCCAGCAGCCTCGACAGGGGGCGGGAGTTCTTC
NA	TRBJ2-2	TRBV6-5	NA	CASRGLNTGELFF	TGTGCCAGCAGAGGACTAAACACCGGGGAGCTGTTTTTT
NA	TRBJ2-1	TRBV29-1	TRBD2	CSVGLAWENEQFF	TGCAGCGTCGGACTAGCGTGGGAGAATGAGCAGTTCTTC
NA	TRBJ2-7	TRBV9	TRBD2	CASSGAGAGNEQYF	TGTGCCAGCAGCGGAGCGGGAGCGGGTAACGAGCAGTACTTC
few	TRBJ1-1	TRBV6-5	NA	CASIREGGYTEAFF	TGTGCCTCGATCAGGGAGGGAGGCTACACTGAAGCTTTCTTT
NA	TRBJ2-1	TRBV6-5	NA	CASSYLPGASYNEQFF	TGTGCCAGCAGTTACCTCCCGGGAGCGTCCTACAATGAGCAGTTCTTC
NA	TRBJ2-1	TRBV29-1	TRBD2	CSVDELAGSNEQFF	TGCAGCGTTGATGAACTAGCGGGAAGCAATGAGCAGTTCTTC
few	TRBJ2-1	TRBV7-3	TRBD2	CASSPSGSNNEQFF	TGTGCCAGCAGCCCTAGCGGGTCTAACAATGAGCAGTTCTTC
NA	TRBJ2-1	TRBV11-3	TRBD2	CASSLGSAGAYNEQFF	TGTGCCAGCAGCTTAGGGTCAGCGGGAGCTTACAATGAGCAGTTCTTC
NA	TRBJ2-2	TRBV28	NA	CAAQLGSRSGELFF	TGTGCAGCCCAGTTGGGGAGTCGGTCCGGGGAGCTGTTTTTT
NA	TRBJ2-7	TRBV6-6	NA	CASSLDTSYEQYF	TGTGCCAGCAGTCTGGACACCTCCTACGAGCAGTACTTC
NA	TRBJ2-5	TRBV5-1	NA	CASSPGRRGQETQYF	TGCGCCAGCAGCCCTGGCAGGCGGGGACAAGAGACCCAGTACTTC
NA	TRBJ2-6	TRBV27	NA	CASRGVGSSGANVLTF	TGTGCCAGCAGAGGGGTGGGAAGCTCTGGGGCCAACGTCCTGACTTTC
few	TRBJ2-7	TRBV7-9	NA	CASSPKGDYEQYF	TGTGCCAGCAGCCCGAAAGGGGATTACGAGCAGTACTTC
few	TRBJ2-7	TRBV4-2	TRBD2	CASSQVAGVAYEQYF	TGTGCCAGCAGCCAAGTAGCGGGAGTCGCCTACGAGCAGTACTTC